These T cell receptor beta chains were read from a single sample in a study of T-cell reconstitution after alpha-beta-depleted transplantation in children. TCRdb re-called the PCR reads through MiXCR, storing one row per CDR3 protein. The sample yields some 600,000 distinct CDR3 sequences, roughly 13% seen once. The starting material was PBMCs, mostly from graft donor cells, obtained 360 days after TCRalphabeta/CD19-depleted stem cell transplant. These receptors all stem from a male patient aged 10 to 17 who had a stem cell transplant for acute myeloid leukemia, so the T cells may come from the graft donor. Each CDR3 is given with its conserved first and last residue. Each record gives: V gene, D gene, clone size, J gene, CDR3 DNA, CDR3 protein. D genes are given only for firm matches. Clone size appears in some rows only: once, few, many, or a class for an expanded clone.

TRBV5-6	TRBD1	NA	TRBJ2-4	TGTGCCAGCAGCTTGCCCCACAGGGGTCTAGCCAAAAACATTCAGTACTTC	CASSLPHRGLAKNIQYF
TRBV20-1	TRBD2	NA	TRBJ2-3	TGCAGTGCTGCCACCAGAGCGGGAGCATGGAATACGCAGTATTTT	CSAATRAGAWNTQYF
TRBV7-2	NA	few	TRBJ1-5	TGTGCCAGCAGCTTATTCCCCCAGCCCCAGCATTTT	CASSLFPQPQHF
TRBV5-1	NA	many	TRBJ2-2	TGCGCCAGCAGCTTTACATTCGGGACTCCCCCGGGCACCGGGGAGCTGTTTTTT	CASSFTFGTPPGTGELFF
TRBV28	TRBD2	few	TRBJ2-7	TGTGCCAGCAGGTTAGCGGGAGGCCGGTGGGAGCAGTACTTC	CASRLAGGRWEQYF
TRBV7-6	TRBD2	few	TRBJ2-7	TGTGCCAGCAGCCCAACGTTAGCGGGTAGCTCCTACGAGCAGTACTTC	CASSPTLAGSSYEQYF
TRBV12-3/TRBV12-4	TRBD2	few	TRBJ2-1	TGTGCCAGCAAACATCGACTAGCGGGAGATTTC	CASKHRLAGDF
TRBV29-1	TRBD2	few	TRBJ2-3	TGCAGCGGGTCGGGACTAGCAGCAGATACGCAGTATTTT	CSGSGLAADTQYF
TRBV29-1	NA	few	TRBJ2-7	TGCAGCGTTGATGGGCCGCGCAGGGGCCAATACTACGAGCAGTACTTC	CSVDGPRRGQYYEQYF
TRBV29-1	NA	few	TRBJ2-3	TGCAGCGTAAAATCACACACAGATACGCAGTATTTT	CSVKSHTDTQYF
TRBV29-1	TRBD1	few	TRBJ2-5	TGCAGCGTTGAAGAACCTGACAGGGAAGAGACCCAGTACTTC	CSVEEPDREETQYF
TRBV20-1	NA	NA	TRBJ2-1	TGCAGTGCGGATATCATGGGTGAGCAGTTCTTC	CSADIMGEQFF
TRBV12-3/TRBV12-4	TRBD2	many	TRBJ2-5	TGTGCCAGCAGTTTGAGGCTAGCGGAAGAGACCCAGTACTTC	CASSLRLAEETQYF
TRBV28	NA	NA	TRBJ2-7	TGTGCCAGCAACCCGGGACCCCTCCTTTACGAGCAGTACTTC	CASNPGPLLYEQYF
TRBV11-2	NA	few	TRBJ2-7	TGTGCCAGCAGCTCTTACGACAGGTTCTCGTACGAGCAGTACTTC	CASSSYDRFSYEQYF
TRBV29-1	NA	many	TRBJ2-7	TGCAGCGCTGGGGGAGGCCTCACCTACGAGCAGTACTTC	CSAGGGLTYEQYF
TRBV3-1	NA	NA	TRBJ2-5	TGTGCCACCTCCCAAGACAGGAGCGGAGCCGGGCAAGAGACCCAGTACTTC	CATSQDRSGAGQETQYF
TRBV10-3	TRBD2	few	TRBJ2-1	TGTGCCATAGGACTAGCGGGAGGAGGGGAGCAGTTCTTC	CAIGLAGGGEQFF
TRBV28	NA	NA	TRBJ1-1	TGTGCCAGCAGTCCTTCATTGAACACTGAAGCTTTCTTT	CASSPSLNTEAFF
TRBV24-1	TRBD2	few	TRBJ2-1	TGTGCCACCGGACAGGGCAGCGGGAGGGCCCGAAATGAGCAGTTCTTC	CATGQGSGRARNEQFF
TRBV20-1	TRBD1	NA	TRBJ2-7	TGCAGTGCTAGAGACCACGGACAGGGGTACGAGCAGTACTTC	CSARDHGQGYEQYF
TRBV28	NA	few	TRBJ2-3	TGTGCCAGCAGTTCCCCGCCGGGAGATACGCAGTATTTT	CASSSPPGDTQYF
TRBV4-3	NA	many	TRBJ2-3	TGCGCCAGCAGCCATTTGAGGGGAAGCACAGATACGCAGTATTTT	CASSHLRGSTDTQYF
TRBV2	NA	NA	TRBJ1-5	TGTGCCAGCAGTGGGTCCTGGGGGGGCGGGGGCAATCAGCCCCAGCATTTT	CASSGSWGGGGNQPQHF
TRBV18	TRBD2	many	TRBJ2-1	TGTGCCAGCTCACCTGGACTAGCGGGCCTCTCCTACAATGAGCAGTTCTTC	CASSPGLAGLSYNEQFF
TRBV25-1	NA	many	TRBJ2-7	TGTGCCAGCAGTGAAATTGGGGAGCAGTACTTC	CASSEIGEQYF
TRBV28	TRBD2	many	TRBJ2-1	TGTGCCAGCACACTGGGGGGGGAAACGTACAATGAGCAGTTCTTC	CASTLGGETYNEQFF
TRBV21-1	NA	NA	TRBJ2-2	TGTGCCAGCAGCAAAGGGGCAGGGAACACCGGGGAGCTGTTTTTT	CASSKGAGNTGELFF
TRBV5-1	NA	NA	TRBJ1-1	TGCGCCAGCAGCTCCGCGGGGAACACTGAAGCTTTCTTT	CASSSAGNTEAFF
TRBV7-9	TRBD1	NA	TRBJ1-2	TGTGCCAGCAGATCGGACAGGACAAACTATGGCTACACCTTC	CASRSDRTNYGYTF
TRBV21-1	NA	many	TRBJ2-1	TGTGCCAGCAGCAAAATACTAGCGGGAGGGCCCAATGAGCAGTTCTTC	CASSKILAGGPNEQFF
TRBV2	NA	many	TRBJ1-1	TGTGCCAGCAGTCCGGGGTTGAACACTGAAGCTTTCTTT	CASSPGLNTEAFF
TRBV20-1	NA	NA	TRBJ2-7	TGCAGTGCTAGTGATCTGTTATCCGCCCCCTCCTACGAGCAGTACTTC	CSASDLLSAPSYEQYF
TRBV12-3/TRBV12-4	TRBD2	many	TRBJ2-3	TGTGCCAGCAGTTCCCTCGGGACTAGCGGGAGATCAGATACGCAGTATTTT	CASSSLGTSGRSDTQYF
TRBV4-3	TRBD2	NA	TRBJ2-5	TGCGCCAGCAGCCAAGAAAATAGCGGGAGGGAACAAGAGACCCAGTACTTC	CASSQENSGREQETQYF
TRBV7-6	NA	NA	TRBJ2-7	TGTGCCAGCAGCTTAAAGGGAGTGGGCACGATTACGTCCTACGAGCAGTACTTC	CASSLKGVGTITSYEQYF
TRBV5-6	NA	NA	TRBJ2-2	TGTGCCAGCCAACCCGTACGGGTTAACGCCGGGGAGCTGTTTTTT	CASQPVRVNAGELFF
TRBV27	TRBD2	few	TRBJ2-7	TGTGCCAGCAGTTTCCCGGGACTAGCGGGAAACCAGCAGTACTTC	CASSFPGLAGNQQYF
TRBV20-1	NA	NA	TRBJ2-4	TGCAGTGCTAGTAAGGCAGGGGCGGCCAAAAACATTCAGTACTTC	CSASKAGAAKNIQYF
TRBV7-6	TRBD2	NA	TRBJ2-2	TGTGCCAGCAGCTTAGTAGCGGGAGGACTAACCGGGGAGCTGTTTTTT	CASSLVAGGLTGELFF